The entry below describes one TCR beta chain. This record comes from a study of human T cells and chemical hapten exposure. The V and J ends lost 2 bases and 1 base, in that order; junction bases with no gene match: 2. This CDR3 is built from 15 residues. Looked up from germline, CDR1 is MNHEY and CDR2 is SMNVEV (reference sequence). TCRdb passed the RACE reads through MiXCR, listing each CDR3 protein once. The repertoire holds 130,000 or so distinct CDR3 sequences, with around 8.2% as singletons. Stated time point: healthy volunteer bleed at 2 weeks. Unfractionated whole blood yielded the extracted total RNA.

The chain has TRBV27 and TRBJ2-7; 10 bases align to TRBD2. The sample comprised whole blood. This sequence originates from a male donor in good health. Some clones in this sample may be carry-over from other donors' samples. CDR3 loop: CASSLRGLASYEQYF. The CDR3, as DNA: TGTGCCAGCAGTTTAAGGGGACTAGCGTCCTACGAGCAGTACTTC.